This TCR beta chain is drawn from a study of Ad26.COV2.S vaccination and SARS-CoV-2 variants. Study in general: Donor got 5x10^10 or 1x10^11 viral particles of Ad26.COV2.S.

Worth noting for this clone: Antigen: not known.

With 0 bases removed from V and 2 bases from J, the gap between germline ends came to 6 bases. Germline V CDR1 and CDR2: SGHNT, YYREEE (reference sequence). The CDR3 sequence is 15 residues long. General study results and limits: Spike-specific CD8+ and CD4+ T cell responses reportedly showed substantial breadth after vaccination.

Treatment denoted: approximately 18 received Ad26.COV2.S at low or high dose, single or two shots; roughly five received placebo; per-sample allocation not given. It was on day 63 after the first vaccine or placebo injection that samples were taken. It was an adult aged 18-55 years in Boston who was the donor. Some clones are missing from TCRdb's copy, which holds only in-frame ones; the method was immunoSEQ multiplex PCR. The table has about 320,000 clones, about 82% seen once. The rearrangement joins TRBV5-4 to TRBJ2-6; D gene uncertain. The TCR sequence derives from a person aged 18-65 years who received the Ad26.COV2.S COVID-19 vaccine or a placebo. Here the sequenced sample was peripheral blood, taken in a trial of Ad26.COV2.S vaccine versus placebo. CDR3 bases: TGTGCCAGCAGCTTGGGAAGGGCTGGGGCCAACGTCCTGACTTTC. This translates into CASSLGRAGANVLTF.